This T cell receptor (beta chain) was obtained from a study of identical twins. General study results and limits: Zero-insertion findings could be partly confounded by invariant cells (MAIT and iNKT cells). Surplus twin overlap in beta out-of-frame sequences was less pronounced. The models systematically underestimated how much out-of-frame TCR alpha was shared in monozygotic twins.

From the 5' RACE reads, TCRdb called clonotypes with MiXCR, one entry per CDR3 protein. The data contain around 470,000 distinct CDR3 sequences, approximately 15% of them singletons. With 4 bases removed from V and 6 bases from J, the gap between germline ends came to 13 bases. CDR3 length: 13 residues. CDR1 GTSNPN and CDR2 SVGIG come from the germline V gene (reference sequence). A note on this clonotype: Its matching antigen is unknown.

These data were also reused for a study on yellow fever vaccine responses in identical twins.

The source is a woman aged 18-29 years in good health. The sample consisted of CD4+ T cells sorted from blood. This chain links TRBV30 with TRBJ2-1; TRBD1 might be the D (6 bases). The CDR3 is CAWKFRGVNEQFF. The CDR3 DNA reads as TGTGCCTGGAAGTTCAGGGGAGTCAATGAGCAGTTCTTC.